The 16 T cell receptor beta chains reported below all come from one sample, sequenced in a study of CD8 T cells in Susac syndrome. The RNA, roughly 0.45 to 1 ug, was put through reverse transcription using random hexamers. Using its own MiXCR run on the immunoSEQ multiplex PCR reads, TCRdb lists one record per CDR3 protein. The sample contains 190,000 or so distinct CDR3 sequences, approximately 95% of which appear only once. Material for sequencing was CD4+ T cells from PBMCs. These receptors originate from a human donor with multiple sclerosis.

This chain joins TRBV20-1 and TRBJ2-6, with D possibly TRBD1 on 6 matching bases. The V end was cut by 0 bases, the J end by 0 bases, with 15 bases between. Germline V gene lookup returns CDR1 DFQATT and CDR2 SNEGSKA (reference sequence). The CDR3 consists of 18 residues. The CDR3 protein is CSARDPRTALSGANVLTF. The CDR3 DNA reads TGCAGTGCTAGAGATCCCCGGACAGCTCTCTCTGGGGCCAACGTCCTGACTTTC.

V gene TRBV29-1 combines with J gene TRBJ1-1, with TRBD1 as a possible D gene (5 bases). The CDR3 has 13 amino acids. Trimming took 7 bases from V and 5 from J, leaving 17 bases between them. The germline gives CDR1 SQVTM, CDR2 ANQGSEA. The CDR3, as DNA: TGCAGCGGCTCCTTCCTCGGGGGGACTGAAGCTTTCTTT. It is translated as CSGSFLGGTEAFF. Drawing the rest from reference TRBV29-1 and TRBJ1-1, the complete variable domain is SAVISQKPSRDICQRGTSLTIQCQVDSQVTMMFWYRQQPGQSLTLIATANQGSEATYESGFVIDKFPISRPNLTFSTLTVSNMSPEDSSIYLCSGSFLGGTEAFFGQGTRLTVV.

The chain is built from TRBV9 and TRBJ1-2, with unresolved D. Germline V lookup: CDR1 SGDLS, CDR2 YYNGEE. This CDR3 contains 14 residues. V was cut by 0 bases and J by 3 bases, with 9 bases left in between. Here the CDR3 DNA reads TGTGCCAGCAGCGTAGATGAGTACTACTATGGCTACACCTTC. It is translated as CASSVDEYYYGYTF.

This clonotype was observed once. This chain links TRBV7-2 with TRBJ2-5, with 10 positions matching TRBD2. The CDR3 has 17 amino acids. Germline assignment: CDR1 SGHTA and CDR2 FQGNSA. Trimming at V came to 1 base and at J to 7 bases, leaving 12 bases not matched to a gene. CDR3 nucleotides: TGTGCCAGCAGCTTAGGTCCTAGCGGGGGAGTCTGGGGGACCCAGTACTTC. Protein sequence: CASSLGPSGGVWGTQYF.

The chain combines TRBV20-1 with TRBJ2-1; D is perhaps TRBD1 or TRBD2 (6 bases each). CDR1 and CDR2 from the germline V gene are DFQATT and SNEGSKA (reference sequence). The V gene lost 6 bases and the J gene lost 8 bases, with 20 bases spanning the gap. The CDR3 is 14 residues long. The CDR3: CSASVGGELDEQFF. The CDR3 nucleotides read TGCAGTGCCTCTGTGGGGGGCGAGCTCGATGAGCAGTTCTTC.

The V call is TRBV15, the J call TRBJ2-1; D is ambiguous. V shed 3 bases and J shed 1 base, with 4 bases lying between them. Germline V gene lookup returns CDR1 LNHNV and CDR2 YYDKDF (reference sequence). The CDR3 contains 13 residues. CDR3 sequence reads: CATSSPSYNEQFF. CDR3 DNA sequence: TGTGCCACCAGCAGCCCGTCCTACAATGAGCAGTTCTTC.

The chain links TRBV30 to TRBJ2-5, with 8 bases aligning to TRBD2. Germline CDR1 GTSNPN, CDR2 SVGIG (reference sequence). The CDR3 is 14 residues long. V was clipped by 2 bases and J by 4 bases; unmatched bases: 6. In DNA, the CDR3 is TGTGCCTGGAGTCAACGGGGGGGGCTAGAGACCCAGTACTTC. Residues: CAWSQRGGLETQYF.

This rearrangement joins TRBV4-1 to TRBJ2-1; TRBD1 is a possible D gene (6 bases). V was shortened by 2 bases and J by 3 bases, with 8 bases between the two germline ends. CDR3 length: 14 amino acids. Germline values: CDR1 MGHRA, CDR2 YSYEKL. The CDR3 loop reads CASSQQGIYNEQFF. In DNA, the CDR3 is TGCGCCAGCAGCCAACAGGGGATCTACAATGAGCAGTTCTTC.

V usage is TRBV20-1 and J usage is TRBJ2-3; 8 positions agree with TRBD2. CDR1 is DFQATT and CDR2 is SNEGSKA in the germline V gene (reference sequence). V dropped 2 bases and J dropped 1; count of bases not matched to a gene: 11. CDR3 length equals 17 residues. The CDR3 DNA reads TGCAGTGCTAGACTTTCTCGCGGGGGGCGGGGCACAGATACGCAGTATTTT. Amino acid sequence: CSARLSRGGRGTDTQYF.

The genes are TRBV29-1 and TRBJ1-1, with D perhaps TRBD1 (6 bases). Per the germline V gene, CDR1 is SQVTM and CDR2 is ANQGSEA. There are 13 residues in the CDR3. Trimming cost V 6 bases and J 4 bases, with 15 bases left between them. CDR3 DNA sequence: TGCAGCGTCGGGAGGGGGATCGGCACTGAAGCTTTCTTT. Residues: CSVGRGIGTEAFF.

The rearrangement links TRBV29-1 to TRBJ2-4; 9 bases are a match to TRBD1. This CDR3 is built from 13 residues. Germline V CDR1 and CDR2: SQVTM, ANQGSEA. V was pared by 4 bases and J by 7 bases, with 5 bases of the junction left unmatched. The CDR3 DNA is TGCAGCGTTGTACAGGGGGCCGGGAACATTCAGTACTTC. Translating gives CSVVQGAGNIQYF.

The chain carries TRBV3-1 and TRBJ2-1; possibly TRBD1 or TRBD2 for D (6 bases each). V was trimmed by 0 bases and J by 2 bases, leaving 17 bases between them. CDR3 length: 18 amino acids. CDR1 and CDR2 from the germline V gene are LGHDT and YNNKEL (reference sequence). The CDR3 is CASSQDLRGGGTYNEQFF. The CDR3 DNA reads TGTGCCAGCAGCCAAGATCTTAGAGGAGGGGGGACCTACAATGAGCAGTTCTTC.

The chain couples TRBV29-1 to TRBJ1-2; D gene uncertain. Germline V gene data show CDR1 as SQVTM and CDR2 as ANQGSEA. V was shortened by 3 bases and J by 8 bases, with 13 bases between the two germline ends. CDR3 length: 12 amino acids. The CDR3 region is CSVDNKSRGYTF. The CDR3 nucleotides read TGCAGCGTTGATAACAAATCAAGGGGCTACACCTTC.

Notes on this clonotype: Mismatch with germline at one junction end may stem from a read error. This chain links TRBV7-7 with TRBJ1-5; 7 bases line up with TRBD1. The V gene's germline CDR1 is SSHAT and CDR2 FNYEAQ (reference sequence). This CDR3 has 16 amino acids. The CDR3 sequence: CASSLKPDRPNQPQHF. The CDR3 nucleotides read TGTGCTAGCAGCTTAAAACCGGACAGGCCCAATCAGCCCCAGCATTTT. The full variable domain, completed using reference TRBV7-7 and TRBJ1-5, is GAGVSQSPRYKVTKRGQDVTLRCDPISSHATLYWYQQALGQGPEFLTYFNYEAQPDKSGLPSDRFSAERPEGSISTLTIQRTEQRDSAMYRCASSLKPDRPNQPQHFGDGTRLSIL.

The CDR3, as DNA: TGTGCCAGCAGCCTTGACAGGATGTTCCACTTT. It is translated as CASSLDRMFHF. This chain links TRBV7-2 with TRBJ1-6; D might be TRBD1 (6 bases). Looked up from germline, CDR1 is SGHTA and CDR2 is FQGNSA. Trimming removed 5 bases at V and 17 bases at J, with 13 bases between. CDR3 length equals 11 residues.

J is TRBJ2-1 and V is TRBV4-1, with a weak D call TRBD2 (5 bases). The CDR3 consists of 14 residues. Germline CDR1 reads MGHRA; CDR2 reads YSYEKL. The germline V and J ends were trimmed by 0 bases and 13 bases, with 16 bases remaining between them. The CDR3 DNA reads TGCGCCAGCAGCCAAGATCCCCTAGCCCTTGATCAGTTCTTC. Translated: CASSQDPLALDQFF.